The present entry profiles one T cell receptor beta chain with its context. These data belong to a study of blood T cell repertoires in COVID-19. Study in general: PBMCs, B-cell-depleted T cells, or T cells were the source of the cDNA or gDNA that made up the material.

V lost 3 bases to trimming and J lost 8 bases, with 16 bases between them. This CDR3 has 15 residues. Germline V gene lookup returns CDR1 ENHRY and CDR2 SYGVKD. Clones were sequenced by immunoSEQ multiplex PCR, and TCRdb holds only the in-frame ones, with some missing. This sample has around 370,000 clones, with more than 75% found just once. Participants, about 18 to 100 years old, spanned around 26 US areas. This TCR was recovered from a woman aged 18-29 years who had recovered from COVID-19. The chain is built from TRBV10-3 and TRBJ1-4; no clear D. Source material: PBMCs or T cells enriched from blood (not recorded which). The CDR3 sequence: CAISDGPPGKEKLFF. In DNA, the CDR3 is TGTGCCATCAGTGACGGACCCCCGGGAAAAGAAAAACTGTTTTTT.